This T cell receptor beta chain stems from a study of blood T cell repertoires in COVID-19. Across the whole study: The United States, Italy and Spain were the sources of the acute and convalescent COVID-19 samples. Sources were T cells, B-cell-depleted T cells, or PBMCs; the material itself was cDNA or gDNA.

The study drew participants aged about 18 to 89 years from about two dozen US areas. Assignment of participants to cohorts was predicated upon participant-reported clinical history. Germline CDR1 is LNHDA and CDR2 is SQIVND (reference sequence). The CDR3 has 15 residues. V dropped 3 bases and J dropped 4; count of bases not matched to a gene: 5. The repertoire was sequenced with immunoSEQ multiplex PCR; TCRdb's copy has only in-frame clones and lacks some. The sample consists of 300,000 to 500,000 clones, around 90% of them appearing once. The genes are TRBV19 and TRBJ2-2; 7 bases are a match to TRBD2. The TCR comes from a woman between 40 and 55 years old with acute COVID-19. What was sequenced was PBMCs or T cells enriched from blood (not recorded which). The CDR3: CASSMLLAITGELFF. CDR3 coding DNA: TGTGCCAGTAGTATGTTACTAGCGATCACCGGGGAGCTGTTTTTT.